A selection of T cell receptor beta chains follows, all from one sample in a study of esophageal squamous cell carcinoma under preoperative chemotherapy. From the PCR reads, TCRdb called clonotypes with MiXCR, one entry per CDR3 protein. The sample holds 9,000 to 13,000 distinct CDR3 sequences, over 55% seen once. Sampling was done from a patient given preoperative chemotherapy. Source of these receptors: a human donor with esophageal squamous cell carcinoma. The donor label of this sample is uncertain. CDR3s include the opening cysteine and the closing phenylalanine or tryptophan. The D gene is left open where the match is weak. Not all rows give a size; the values are once, few, many and, for expanded clones, a class.

j_call	d_call	v_call	clone_size	cdr3_aa	cdr3_nt
TRBJ2-1	-	TRBV6-1	-	CASRDSSREQFF	TGTGCCAGCAGAGACAGTTCCCGTGAGCAGTTCTTC
TRBJ2-1	-	TRBV6-5	-	CASSYADFRWNEQFF	TGTGCCAGCAGTTACGCCGACTTCCGGTGGAACGAGCAGTTCTTC
TRBJ2-1	TRBD2	TRBV6-1	-	CASSELGGSGVDEQFF	TGTGCCAGCAGTGAACTGGGAGGTAGCGGGGTGGATGAGCAGTTCTTC
TRBJ2-1	TRBD1	TRBV12-3/TRBV12-4	-	CASSWGDRESETQFF	TGTGCCAGCAGTTGGGGGGACAGGGAGTCTGAGACCCAGTTCTTC
TRBJ2-7	TRBD2	TRBV6-1	once	CASSALAGGPDEQYF	TGTGCCAGCAGTGCCTTAGCGGGAGGGCCCGACGAGCAGTACTTC
TRBJ2-5	TRBD1	TRBV6-1	-	CASSPRDRGRKETQYF	TGTGCCAGCAGTCCAAGGGACAGGGGGCGCAAGGAGACCCAGTACTTC
TRBJ2-4	TRBD2	TRBV6-1	-	CASTGGRAKDTQYF	TGTGCCAGCACGGGGGGGCGTGCGAAAGACACGCAGTACTTC
TRBJ1-4	-	TRBV6-1	few	CASSPTASTTNEKLFF	TGTGCCAGCAGCCCGACCGCCAGTACAACTAATGAAAAACTGTTTTTT
TRBJ1-1	-	TRBV11-3	-	CASSPYGGTEAFF	TGTGCCAGCAGCCCGTATGGAGGGACTGAAGCTTTCTTT
TRBJ2-2	-	TRBV6-1	-	CASSRDMNTGALFF	TGTGCCAGCAGTAGGGATATGAACACCGGGGCGCTGTTTTTT
TRBJ2-5	TRBD2	TRBV11-3	-	CASSLGERGEETQYF	TGTGCCAGCAGCTTAGGGGAGCGGGGGGAAGAGACCCAGTACTTC
TRBJ2-1	TRBD2	TRBV10-2	-	CASSGAGSGGRDTETQYF	TGCGCCAGCAGTGGGGCGGGTTCGGGGGGGCGTGACACAGAGACGCAGTATTTC
TRBJ2-3	-	TRBV6-1	-	CVSSVWTDEQYF	TGTGTCAGCAGTGTGTGGACAGATGAGCAGTATTTT
TRBJ2-7	-	TRBV6-1	once	CASSEGPATLWAKDTQYF	TGTGCCAGCAGTGAAGGCCCCGCGACTCTCTGGGCCAAAGATACGCAGTACTTC
TRBJ2-7	-	TRBV6-1	-	CASIPGQPLREQYF	TGTGCCAGCATTCCGGGACAACCCCTTCGGGAGCAGTACTTC
TRBJ2-5	TRBD1	TRBV6-1	few	CATDRTGKETQYF	TGTGCCACCGACCGGACAGGGAAAGAGACCCAGTACTTC
TRBJ2-7	-	TRBV10-2	-	CASSDGSTYEQYF	TGCGCCAGCAGTGACGGCAGTACCTACGAGCAGTACTTC
TRBJ2-6	-	TRBV5-1	-	CASSLSPASGANVLTF	TGCGCCAGCAGCTTGAGCCCTGCGTCTGGGGCCAACGTCCTGACTTTC
TRBJ2-3	-	TRBV27	-	CASSFRGQSTDTQYF	TGTGCCAGCAGTTTCAGGGGCCAGAGCACAGATACGCAGTATTTT
TRBJ1-3	TRBD1	TRBV6-1	many	CASSENRGGNTIYF	TGTGCCAGCAGTGAAAACAGGGGAGGAAACACCATATATTTT
TRBJ1-5	TRBD1	TRBV6-1	-	CASSPWTGASNQPQHF	TGTGCCAGCAGTCCCTGGACAGGGGCTAGCAATCAGCCCCAGCATTTT
TRBJ2-1	TRBD2	TRBV11-3	-	CASSLIGLAGGNEQFF	TGTGCCAGCAGCTTAATCGGACTAGCGGGAGGGAATGAGCAGTTCTTC
TRBJ2-7	-	TRBV27	-	CASSLMSGYPYEQYF	TGTGCCAGCAGTTTAATGTCCGGTTACCCCTACGAGCAGTACTTC
TRBJ1-4	-	TRBV6-1	-	CASNTPGIALFF	TGTGCCAGCAATACACCAGGGATCGCACTGTTTTTT
TRBJ2-2	TRBD1	TRBV12-3/TRBV12-4	once	CASSRRGQGVSGELFF	TGTGCCAGCAGCCGGCGGGGACAGGGTGTGTCCGGGGAGCTGTTTTTT
TRBJ2-2	-	TRBV6-5	few	CASSYDLSTGSDTGELFF	TGTGCCAGCAGTTACGATCTATCAACAGGGTCGGACACCGGGGAGCTGTTTTTT
TRBJ2-4	TRBD2	TRBV4-1	many	CASSQEGSGRRGQYF	TGCGCCAGCAGCCAAGAGGGTAGCGGGAGGAGGGGTCAGTACTTC
TRBJ2-7	-	TRBV7-2	medium-sized	CASSLSTVSYEQYF	TGTGCCAGCAGCTTGTCGACGGTCTCCTACGAGCAGTACTTC
TRBJ2-7	-	TRBV6-4	-	CASSVVLKAGELGISGEQYF	TGTGCCAGCAGTGTGGTCCTAAAGGCAGGAGAACTTGGGATATCTGGCGAGCAGTACTTC